This T cell receptor beta chain is from a study of cytomegalovirus exposure and HLA in healthy donors. This clone appeared a single time. The primer mix had 60 Vbeta and 13 Jbeta primers. The data were produced by immunoSEQ multiplex PCR, yet TCRdb's version contains in-frame clones alone and is incomplete. The table lists some 110,000 clones, 69% of them singletons, with roughly 3.2% in the top ten. This sequence was found in a man aged 30-40 years in good health and CMV-seronegative. The sample taken for sequencing was PBMCs.

CDR3 in DNA: TGTGCCAGCAGCTTAGGTAACCGGGGGAACTATGGCTACACCTTC. Residues: CASSLGNRGNYGYTF. The V and J genes are TRBV7-2 and TRBJ1-2; TRBD1 might be the D (5 bases). V lost 1 base, J lost 2 bases, and 11 bases lay in between. This CDR3 is built from 15 residues. Germline CDR1 reads SGHTA; CDR2 reads FQGNSA.